What follows are 32 T cell receptor beta chains derived from one specimen sequenced in a study of OX40 agonist ivuxolimab in advanced cancers. Some clones are missing from TCRdb's copy, which holds only in-frame ones; the method was immunoSEQ multiplex PCR. Among approximately 80,000 clones listed, around 90% were seen once. The sample in question was CD4+ or CD8+ T cells sorted from blood, obtained in a trial of the OX40 agonist ivuxolimab. The receptors originated from an adult with an advanced solid tumor such as melanoma, head and neck, liver or kidney cancer.

This clone was seen a single time. V gene TRBV28 combines with J gene TRBJ1-2, with D perhaps matching TRBD1 (5 bases). Germline V gene data show CDR1 as MDHEN and CDR2 as SYDVKM. The CDR3 sequence is 14 residues long. V was trimmed by 5 bases and J by 4 bases, leaving 14 bases between them. The CDR3 coding sequence is TGTGCCAGCAGTGCCCCGGTGAGGGGCTATGGCTACACCTTC. It codes for CASSAPVRGYGYTF.

This rearrangement joins TRBV25-1 to TRBJ2-1; the match to TRBD2 covers 11 bases. Germline loops: CDR1 MGHDK, CDR2 SYGVNS. The V and J ends lost 3 bases and 9 bases, in that order; junction bases with no gene match: 7. CDR3 length: 15 amino acids. The DNA of the CDR3 is TGTGCCAGCAGTGACAATAGCGGGAGGGCCGGTGAGCAGTTCTTC. This sequence encodes CASSDNSGRAGEQFF.

CDR3 nucleotide sequence: TGTGCCAGCAGCCTAGAACGGGGTTCAGGGTACGAGCAGTACTTC. Protein sequence: CASSLERGSGYEQYF. This chain links TRBV6-1 with TRBJ2-7; TRBD1 or TRBD2 may be the D gene (5 bases each). V lost 6 bases to trimming and J lost 4 bases, with 19 bases between them. The CDR3 extends over 15 amino acids. CDR1 is MNHNS, CDR2 SASEGT, per germline.

The chain combines TRBV15 with TRBJ1-2; D call uncertain. The CDR3 runs 13 residues. Trimming pared 0 bases from V and 0 bases from J, leaving 2 bases between. The germline CDR1 and CDR2 sequences are LNHNV and YYDKDF (reference sequence). The DNA of the CDR3 is TGTGCCACCAGCAGAGAGGCTAACTATGGCTACACCTTC. It is translated as CATSREANYGYTF.

V gene TRBV5-6 combines with J gene TRBJ1-1; unclear D gene. V was shortened by 0 bases and J by 1 base, with 7 bases between the two germline ends. The CDR3 covers 14 residues. The germline CDR1 and CDR2 sequences are SGHDT and YYEEEE. DNA for the CDR3: TGTGCCAGCAGCTTGGGTCGACGGAACACTGAAGCTTTCTTT. This encodes CASSLGRRNTEAFF.

Concerning this clone itself: The same CDR3 also results from other DNA sequences found in this sample. The rearrangement links TRBV5-1 to TRBJ1-2; D remains unclear. Germline loops: CDR1 SGHRS, CDR2 YFSETQ. Between the trimmed V and J ends, which lost 0 bases and 2 bases, there was a span of 11 bases. The CDR3 is made up of 15 amino acids. The CDR3 coding sequence is TGCGCCAGCAGCTTGGAAGGAGTCCCGAACTATGGCTACACCTTC. Amino acid sequence: CASSLEGVPNYGYTF.

The chain combines TRBV4-1 with TRBJ2-4; 8 positions agree with TRBD1. The germline gives CDR1 MGHRA, CDR2 YSYEKL. The CDR3 is 13 residues long. Trimming took 0 bases from V and 15 from J; bases not matched to a gene: 7. The CDR3, as DNA: TGCGCCAGCAGCCAAGACCTAGGACAGGGAAGGTACTTC. Translated, it gives CASSQDLGQGRYF.

This clone occurred a few times. V is TRBV5-4 and J is TRBJ1-2; D is possibly TRBD1 (6 bases). Germline CDR1 SGHNT, CDR2 YYREEE (reference sequence). V was clipped by 6 bases and J by 5 bases, with 14 bases between them. This CDR3 spans 13 amino acids. For the CDR3, the DNA is TGTGCCAGCAAGGCGAACAGGGAGTATGGCTACACCTTC. The encoded protein is CASKANREYGYTF.

This chain links TRBV29-1 with TRBJ2-1; TRBD2 matches at 7 bases. Germline loops: CDR1 SQVTM, CDR2 ANQGSEA. The CDR3 runs to 13 residues. V lost 3 bases and J lost 7; bases outside the gene matches: 6. The CDR3 here is CSVEVLAANEQFF. As DNA, the CDR3 is TGCAGCGTTGAGGTCCTAGCGGCGAATGAGCAGTTCTTC.

The rearrangement links TRBV11-2 to TRBJ1-3; D is possibly TRBD1 (6 bases). Germline assignment: CDR1 SGHAT and CDR2 FQNNGV. The length of the CDR3 is 16 residues. V lost 2 bases to trimming and J lost 0 bases, with 11 bases between them. The CDR3 sequence: CASSLRGALSGNTIYF. As DNA, the CDR3 is TGTGCCAGCAGCTTACGGGGGGCCCTCTCTGGAAACACCATATATTTT.

The genes are TRBV4-1 and TRBJ2-2, with 10 positions matching TRBD2. V was clipped by 3 bases and J by 4 bases; unmatched bases: 8. The CDR3 totals 17 residues. Germline values: CDR1 MGHRA, CDR2 YSYEKL. The CDR3 coding sequence is TGCGCCAGCAGCCACCCGCCTAGCGGGAGACCCACCGGGGAGCTGTTTTTT. Translated, it gives CASSHPPSGRPTGELFF.

The chain links TRBV2 to TRBJ2-3, with 13 bases that match TRBD2. Germline CDR1 SNHLY, CDR2 FYNNEI. Trimming removed 4 bases from V and 2 bases from J; junction bases left unmatched: 3. The CDR3 covers 16 residues. In DNA form, the CDR3 reads TGTGCCAGCAGTGGAGGGACTAGCGGGGCCACAGATACGCAGTATTTT. It yields the protein CASSGGTSGATDTQYF.

Here the CDR3 DNA reads TGTGCCAGCAGTGAAGCGCTGACAGGGGATCCCTACGAGCAGTACTTC. It is translated as CASSEALTGDPYEQYF. V gene TRBV2 combines with J gene TRBJ2-7; 8 nucleotides agree with TRBD1. The V gene's germline CDR1 is SNHLY and CDR2 FYNNEI. J gave up 2 bases and V 0 bases, and 6 bases lay outside the gene matches. The CDR3 runs to 16 residues.

The chain links TRBV18 to TRBJ2-7; D is unclear. CDR1 is KGHSH and CDR2 is LQKENI in the germline V gene. The CDR3 runs 15 residues. The V end was cut by 1 base, the J end by 5 bases, with 15 bases between. CDR3 sequence (DNA): TGTGCCAGCTCACCACGTGACGGCCTTAGCCACGAGCAGTACTTC. Protein: CASSPRDGLSHEQYF.

The rearrangement uses TRBV7-2 and TRBJ1-2; 9 bases match TRBD1. The germline V gene encodes CDR1 SGHTA and CDR2 FQGNSA. V shed 6 bases, J shed 3 bases, and the junction held 5 bases outside the gene matches. The CDR3 has 14 residues. The CDR3 DNA sequence: TGTGCCAGCAGTCTGGACAGGGGAGACTATGGCTACACCTTC. It translates to CASSLDRGDYGYTF.

This chain joins TRBV9 and TRBJ2-2; 13 bases match TRBD2. CDR3 length: 18 amino acids. V trimming: 6 bases; J trimming: 0 bases; junction bases outside the gene matches: 8. Germline values: CDR1 SGDLS, CDR2 YYNGEE. As DNA, the CDR3 is TGTGCCAGCACCCTGACTAGCGGGGGGCCTGCGAACACCGGGGAGCTGTTTTTT. It codes for CASTLTSGGPANTGELFF.

In its sample, this clone was seen a few times. This chain joins TRBV19 and TRBJ1-3; a weak D match, TRBD1 (6 bases). The CDR3 sequence is 14 residues long. CDR1 is LNHDA, CDR2 SQIVND, per germline (reference sequence). V was pared by 5 bases and J by 2 bases, with 10 bases between. CDR3 bases: TGTGCCAGTAGTCGAGGGGGACCTGGAAACACCATATATTTT. Its translation is CASSRGGPGNTIYF.

CDR3 amino acids: CASSRDSIEQYF. Written as DNA, the CDR3 is TGCGCCAGCAGCCGGGACAGCATCGAGCAGTACTTC. The chain uses TRBV5-1 and TRBJ2-7, with 7 bases matching TRBD1. The CDR3 length is 12 residues. Germline CDR1 and CDR2: SGHRS and YFSETQ. J lost 6 bases, V lost 4 bases, and 4 bases had no gene match.

The gene calls are TRBV10-3 and TRBJ1-1; weak D call: TRBD1 (6 bases). The CDR3 loop spans 15 amino acids. Germline V lookup: CDR1 ENHRY, CDR2 SYGVKD. V lost 3 bases and J 0 bases, leaving 11 bases between the germline ends. The CDR3, as DNA: TGTGCCATCAGTGACCAGGGGACAATGAACACTGAAGCTTTCTTT. Translation: CAISDQGTMNTEAFF.

The chain uses TRBV4-1 and TRBJ1-3; D is possibly TRBD1 (5 bases). Looked up from germline, CDR1 is MGHRA and CDR2 is YSYEKL. CDR3 length equals 15 residues. V lost 2 bases, J lost 0 bases, and 8 bases lay in between. The CDR3 DNA reads as TGCGCCAGCAGCCAACCGGGGACCTCTGGAAACACCATATATTTT. It yields the protein CASSQPGTSGNTIYF.

V and J are TRBV5-1 and TRBJ2-5, with D maybe TRBD1 (6 bases). The CDR3 has 15 amino acids. V lost 0 bases and J 5 bases, leaving 14 bases between the germline ends. Germline-derived CDR1 and CDR2 are SGHRS and YFSETQ. DNA for the CDR3: TGCGCCAGCAGCTTGGTTACAGGGCTCTCGGAGACCCAGTACTTC. Encoded protein: CASSLVTGLSETQYF.

This chain joins TRBV5-1 and TRBJ1-3, with D maybe TRBD1 (5 bases). This CDR3 is built from 17 residues. Germline CDR1 reads SGHRS; CDR2 reads YFSETQ. The V end lost 0 bases, the J end lost 0 bases, and 13 bases lay between the germline ends. The CDR3 loop reads CASSLGRTRSSGNTIYF. For the CDR3, the DNA is TGCGCCAGCAGCTTGGGGAGGACACGGAGCTCTGGAAACACCATATATTTT.

The DNA for the CDR3 is TGTGCCAGCAGCCCCCCCAGCGGGAGGTCCGACAATGAGCAGTTCTTC. This gives the protein CASSPPSGRSDNEQFF. The chain uses TRBV9 and TRBJ2-1, with 9 bases aligning to TRBD2. Germline CDR1 is SGDLS and CDR2 is YYNGEE. Trimming took 4 bases from V and 5 from J; bases not matched to a gene: 10. This CDR3 is 16 amino acids long. The whole variable domain, remainder taken from reference TRBV9 and TRBJ2-1, is DSGVTQTPKHLITATGQRVTLRCSPRSGDLSVYWYQQSLDQGLQFLIQYYNGEERAKGNILERFSAQQFPDLHSELNLSSLELGDSALYFCASSPPSGRSDNEQFFGPGTRLTVL.

This chain joins TRBV28 and TRBJ1-4, with 11 nucleotides matching TRBD1. The CDR3 runs 17 residues. The germline CDR1 and CDR2 sequences are MDHEN and SYDVKM. The junction had 8 bases not matched to a gene; V was cut back by 4 bases and J by 4 bases. CDR3 region: CASSWDRGGPGNEKLFF. The CDR3 DNA sequence: TGTGCCAGCAGTTGGGACAGGGGGGGCCCGGGTAATGAAAAACTGTTTTTT.

The chain has TRBV13 and TRBJ2-1; possible D gene TRBD1, 6 bases. Germline V gene data show CDR1 as PRHDT and CDR2 as FYEKMQ (reference sequence). Trimming took 6 bases from V and 7 from J, leaving 19 bases between them. The CDR3 extends over 15 amino acids. CDR3 coding DNA: TGTGCCAGCAGGTGGGCAGGGGTAGAGGGGAATGAGCAGTTCTTC. Translation gives CASRWAGVEGNEQFF.

The chain carries TRBV5-6 and TRBJ2-5, with D possibly matching TRBD2 (6 bases). V lost 0 bases to trimming and J lost 5 bases, with 14 bases between them. The CDR3 sequence is 15 residues long. The germline V gene has CDR1 SGHDT and CDR2 YYEEEE. The CDR3 DNA reads as TGTGCCAGCAGCTTGGTAGGGGAGGAGCGGGAGACCCAGTACTTC. This encodes CASSLVGEERETQYF.

The rearrangement links TRBV9 to TRBJ2-1; D is uncertain. This CDR3 spans 17 amino acids. V was cut by 2 bases and J by 7 bases, with 22 bases left in between. Per germline, CDR1 SGDLS and CDR2 YYNGEE. The CDR3 here is CASSVRPAIRIGNEQFF. DNA of the CDR3: TGTGCCAGCAGCGTTCGGCCCGCCATACGGATAGGTAATGAGCAGTTCTTC.

The J gene is TRBJ2-3, the V gene TRBV19, with 9 nucleotides matching TRBD2. The CDR3 extends over 15 amino acids. V lost 3 bases and J lost 1; bases outside the gene matches: 2. CDR1 and CDR2 (germline): LNHDA, SQIVND (reference sequence). The DNA of the CDR3 is TGTGCCAGTAGTATTCCTAGCGGGGGCACAGATACGCAGTATTTT. This encodes CASSIPSGGTDTQYF. Using reference TRBV19 and TRBJ2-3 for the parts outside the CDR3, the full variable domain is DGGITQSPKYLFRKEGQNVTLSCEQNLNHDAMYWYRQDPGQGLRLIYYSQIVNDFQKGDIAEGYSVSREKKESFPLTVTSAQKNPTAFYLCASSIPSGGTDTQYFGPGTRLTVL.

The gene calls are TRBV9 and TRBJ2-5; perhaps D is TRBD1 or TRBD2 (7 bases each). This CDR3 comprises 15 residues. V was trimmed by 4 bases and J by 5 bases, leaving 18 bases between them. Looked up from germline, CDR1 is SGDLS and CDR2 is YYNGEE. This CDR3 reads CASSPRGGSWETQYF. CDR3 DNA: TGTGCCAGCAGCCCCAGGGGGGGGTCGTGGGAGACCCAGTACTTC.

This clone was picked up one time. This sequence joins TRBV9 and TRBJ2-7; TRBD2 might be the D (6 bases). This CDR3 has 15 residues. Trimming took off 0 bases at V and 6 bases at J, with 16 bases between the two ends. CDR1 and CDR2 (germline): SGDLS, YYNGEE. CDR3 region: CASSVGPGEMGEQYF. Written as DNA, the CDR3 is TGTGCCAGCAGCGTAGGGCCGGGGGAGATGGGCGAGCAGTACTTC.

The V gene is TRBV6-1, the J gene TRBJ2-5, with D unclear. Germline CDR1 is MNHNS and CDR2 is SASEGT. Trimming took 3 bases from V and 4 from J, leaving 9 bases between them. The CDR3 runs to 13 residues. The chain's CDR3 is CASSDPARETQYF. Written as DNA, the CDR3 is TGTGCCAGCAGTGACCCCGCCCGAGAGACCCAGTACTTC.

This chain links TRBV29-1 with TRBJ2-7; D unclear. Germline V gene sequence: CDR1 SQVTM, CDR2 ANQGSEA. The CDR3 is 14 residues long. V dropped 4 bases and J dropped 2 bases, with 15 bases sitting between them. CDR3 in amino acids: CSVVRVTPTYEQYF. CDR3 nucleotide sequence: TGCAGCGTTGTTCGGGTTACTCCAACCTACGAGCAGTACTTC.